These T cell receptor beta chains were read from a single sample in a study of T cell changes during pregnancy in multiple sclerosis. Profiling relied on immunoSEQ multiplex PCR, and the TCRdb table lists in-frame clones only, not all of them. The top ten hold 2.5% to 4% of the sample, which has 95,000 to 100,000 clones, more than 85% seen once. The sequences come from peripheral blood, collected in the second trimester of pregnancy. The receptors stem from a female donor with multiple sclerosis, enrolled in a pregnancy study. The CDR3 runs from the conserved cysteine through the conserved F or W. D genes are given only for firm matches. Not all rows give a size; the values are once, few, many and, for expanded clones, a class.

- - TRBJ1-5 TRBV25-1 TGTGCAGCCAAGAGAAAGTATAGCAATCAGCCCCAGCATTTT CAAKRKYSNQPQHF
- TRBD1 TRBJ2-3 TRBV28 TGTGCCAGCACCTCGGTAGGACAGGCACTTAATACGCAGTATTTT CASTSVGQALNTQYF
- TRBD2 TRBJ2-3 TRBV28 TGTGCCAGCAGTCCTGGGGGACTAGCGGGGCAAGATACGCAGTATTTT CASSPGGLAGQDTQYF
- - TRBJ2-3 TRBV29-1 TGCAGCGAGACCGGGACTGATCACGGTACGCAGTATTTT CSETGTDHGTQYF
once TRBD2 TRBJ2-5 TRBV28 TGTGCCAGCAGTTTCGGCGGGAGACCCTCTAAGGGAGAGACCCAGTACTTC CASSFGGRPSKGETQYF
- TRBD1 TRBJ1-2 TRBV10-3 TGTGCCATCACCCCGGGACAGGGGACCTATGGCTACACCTTC CAITPGQGTYGYTF
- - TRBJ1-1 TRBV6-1 TGTGCCAGCAAGTCGACAGGGAACACTGAAGCTTTCTTT CASKSTGNTEAFF
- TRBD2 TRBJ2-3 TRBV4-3 TGCGCCAGCAGCCAAGATCGGTCTAGCGGGAGCTTATTCTCGGATACGCAGTATTTT CASSQDRSSGSLFSDTQYF
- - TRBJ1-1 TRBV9 TGTGCCAGCAGCGTAGGAGGTAGCACTGAAGCTTTCTTT CASSVGGSTEAFF
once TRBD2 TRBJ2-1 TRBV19 TGTGCCAGTAGTAGCTCCTCAGTTCTCCTAGCGGGCTACAATGAGCAGTTCTTC CASSSSSVLLAGYNEQFF
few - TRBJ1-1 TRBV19 TGTGCCAGTAGCAGCCGGGGGACGAACACTGAAGCTTTCTTT CASSSRGTNTEAFF
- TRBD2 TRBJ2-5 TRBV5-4 TGTGCCAGCGGGCTAGCGGGTAGGGCCGGGGAGACCCAGTACTTC CASGLAGRAGETQYF
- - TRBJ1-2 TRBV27 TGTGCCAGCAGCATACAGGGTAGTGACTATGGCTACACCTTC CASSIQGSDYGYTF
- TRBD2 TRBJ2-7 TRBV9 TGTGCCAGCAGCGTAGGACTAGCGGGAGCCAATAACTACGAGCAGTACTTC CASSVGLAGANNYEQYF
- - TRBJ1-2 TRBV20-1 TGCAGTGCTAGCTCGGGCTACACCTTC CSASSGYTF
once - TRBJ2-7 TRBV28 TGTGCCAGCAAGGATGGGAGTCTTAGCTCCTACGAGCAGTACTTC CASKDGSLSSYEQYF
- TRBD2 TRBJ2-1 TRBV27 TGTGCCAGCAGCGCACCGGGACTAGGGTCTGAGCAGTTCTTC CASSAPGLGSEQFF
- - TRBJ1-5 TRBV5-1 TGCGCCAGCAGCTTGGGGACGGGGCAGCCCCAGCATTTT CASSLGTGQPQHF
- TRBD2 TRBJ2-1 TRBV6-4 TGTGCCAGCAGTGACCTGGTAGCGGGGGTCGGCGAGCAGTTCTTC CASSDLVAGVGEQFF
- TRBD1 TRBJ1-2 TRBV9 TGTGCCAGCAGCTTATGGACAGGGACCTATGGCTACACCTTC CASSLWTGTYGYTF